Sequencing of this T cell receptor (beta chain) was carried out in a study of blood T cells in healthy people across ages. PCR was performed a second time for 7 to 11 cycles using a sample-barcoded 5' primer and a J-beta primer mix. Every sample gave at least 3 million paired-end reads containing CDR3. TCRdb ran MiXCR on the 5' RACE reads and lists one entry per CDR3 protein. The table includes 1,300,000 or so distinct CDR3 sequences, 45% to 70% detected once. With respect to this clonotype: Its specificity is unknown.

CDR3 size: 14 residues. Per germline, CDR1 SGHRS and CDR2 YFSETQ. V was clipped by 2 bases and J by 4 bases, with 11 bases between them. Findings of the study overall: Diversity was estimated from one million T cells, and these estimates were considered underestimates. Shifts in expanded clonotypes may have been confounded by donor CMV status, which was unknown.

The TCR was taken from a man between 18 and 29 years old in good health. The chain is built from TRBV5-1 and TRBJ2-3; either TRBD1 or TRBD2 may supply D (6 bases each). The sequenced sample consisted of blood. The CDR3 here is CASSFLGGPDTQYF. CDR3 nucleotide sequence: TGCGCCAGCAGCTTTTTGGGGGGCCCAGATACGCAGTATTTT.